The rows below give T cell receptor beta chains drawn from one sample of a study of T cell changes during pregnancy in multiple sclerosis. Repertoires were generated with immunoSEQ multiplex PCR, while TCRdb's copy carries only in-frame clones and drops some. The sample shows about 23,000 clones, 75% to 90% of them seen only once. The specimen was CD4+ T cells from peripheral blood mononuclear cells, collected in the first trimester of pregnancy. The receptors derive from a female donor in good health, enrolled as a control in a pregnancy study. The CDR3 runs from the conserved cysteine through the conserved F or W. A D gene is named only where the DNA matches it firmly. Not every row has a clone size; where given, it reads once, few, many or a size class.

TRBJ2-6 | - | - | TRBV4-2 | CASSQVSTGMGANVLTF | TGTGCCAGCAGCCAAGTCAGTACAGGGATGGGGGCCAACGTCCTGACTTTC
TRBJ1-6 | - | once | TRBV10-2 | CASSQMAGVSPLHF | TGCGCCAGCTCACAAATGGCGGGCGTTTCACCCCTCCACTTT
TRBJ2-5 | TRBD2 | - | TRBV4-2 | CASSQDQLAGDTQETQYF | TGTGCCAGCAGCCAAGACCAACTAGCGGGAGACACCCAAGAGACCCAGTACTTC
TRBJ2-1 | TRBD2 | - | TRBV30 | CAWSGSSGNEQFF | TGTGCCTGGAGTGGATCTAGCGGCAATGAGCAGTTCTTC
TRBJ1-2 | - | - | TRBV11-2 | CASSFPTGLVYGYTF | TGTGCCAGCAGCTTCCCTACAGGGCTCGTTTATGGCTACACCTTC
TRBJ1-1 | TRBD1 | - | TRBV19 | CASSLSGQGLATEAFF | TGTGCCAGTAGTCTTTCGGGACAGGGGTTGGCCACTGAAGCTTTCTTT
TRBJ2-2 | TRBD2 | - | TRBV6-5 | CATLAGGRGELFF | TGTGCCACCTTAGCGGGGGGGAGGGGGGAGCTGTTTTTT
TRBJ2-3 | - | - | TRBV30 | CAWRGRQFTDTQYF | TGTGCCTGGAGAGGGAGGCAGTTCACAGATACGCAGTATTTT
TRBJ1-1 | - | few | TRBV19 | CASSNPRQGNTEAFF | TGTGCCAGTAGTAACCCCCGGCAGGGCAACACTGAAGCTTTCTTT
TRBJ1-4 | TRBD1 | - | TRBV5-1 | CASKNPDRFNEKLFF | TGCGCCAGCAAGAACCCGGACAGGTTTAATGAAAAACTGTTTTTT
TRBJ1-3 | - | once | TRBV11-2 | CASSLGAAGNTIYF | TGTGCCAGCAGCTTAGGGGCAGCTGGAAACACCATATATTTT
TRBJ1-5 | - | few | TRBV1 | CTSSQSQTDQPQHF | TGCACCAGCAGCCAGAGCCAGACAGATCAGCCCCAGCATTTT
TRBJ2-5 | TRBD1 | - | TRBV7-7 | CASSLYWGQPYQETQYF | TGTGCCAGCAGCTTATACTGGGGACAGCCGTACCAAGAGACCCAGTACTTC
TRBJ2-7 | TRBD2 | - | TRBV27 | CASSLAGVPYEQYF | TGTGCCAGCTCTTTGGCGGGAGTCCCCTACGAGCAGTACTTC
TRBJ2-1 | - | - | TRBV7-2 | CASSLSGRGSYNEQFF | TGTGCCAGCAGCTTAAGTGGGCGGGGTTCATACAATGAGCAGTTCTTC
TRBJ2-3 | - | - | TRBV5-1 | CASSLGGPDTQYF | TGCGCCAGCAGCTTGGGGGGCCCAGATACGCAGTATTTT
TRBJ2-6 | - | - | TRBV9 | CASQGANVLTF | TGTGCCAGCCAGGGGGCCAACGTCCTGACTTTC